This T cell receptor (beta chain) is drawn from a study of blood T cell repertoires in COVID-19. CDR1 and CDR2 from the germline V gene are ENHRY and SYGVKD. This CDR3 region has 13 residues. The V and J ends lost 3 bases and 6 bases, in that order; junction bases with no gene match: 5. How the authors handled the data: Nucleated cell number was recorded as an estimate derived from reference gene primer amplification. Measured with immunoSEQ multiplex PCR; TCRdb has only the in-frame clones, and not every one. V and J calls and clone size are those listed in that table; D and trimming were worked out from the DNA. The table includes more than 85,000 clones, approximately 84% detected once.

Input material: peripheral blood. The origin of this receptor is a man in his forties with active or convalescent COVID-19. The rearrangement links TRBV10-3 to TRBJ2-7, with 7 bases lining up with TRBD1. The CDR3 DNA follows: TGTGCCATCAGTGATCGGGGACAGAGCGAGCAGTACTTC. It is translated as CAISDRGQSEQYF.